Listed below are T cell receptor beta chains from one sample, sequenced in a study of identifying expanded T cells in peripheral blood. Profiling relied on immunoSEQ multiplex PCR, and the TCRdb table lists in-frame clones only, not all of them. In the table there are approximately 57,000 clones, over 85% of which are singletons. Sequencing was carried out using blood. These receptors originate from a person aged 18 to 70 in good health. CDR3s include the opening cysteine and the closing phenylalanine or tryptophan. The D gene is left open where the match is weak. Clone size, where shown, is once, few, many, or a class for clones that have expanded.

D	V	size	J	length	CDR3	DNA
.	TRBV5-6	.	TRBJ2-7	12	CASSLASYEQYF	TGTGCCAGCAGCCTAGCCTCCTACGAGCAGTACTTC
.	TRBV7-2	.	TRBJ2-3	15	CASSLGGTIADTQYF	TGTGCCAGCAGCTTAGGAGGGACGATAGCAGATACGCAGTATTTT
.	TRBV21-1	few	TRBJ1-5	15	CASSRREYSNQPQHF	TGTGCCAGCAGTAGACGGGAGTATAGCAATCAGCCCCAGCATTTT
TRBD2	TRBV5-4	.	TRBJ2-1	15	CASSRGLDTDNEQFF	TGTGCCAGCAGCCGGGGACTAGATACCGACAATGAGCAGTTCTTC
TRBD2	TRBV7-6	.	TRBJ2-3	14	CASSIGLAIDTQYF	TGTGCCAGCAGCATTGGACTAGCGATAGATACGCAGTATTTT
TRBD2	TRBV6-6	.	TRBJ2-1	14	CASSYSFEREEQFF	TGTGCCAGCAGTTACTCGTTCGAGCGGGAAGAGCAGTTCTTC
TRBD1	TRBV30	.	TRBJ1-6	13	CAWSGQGISPLHF	TGTGCCTGGAGCGGACAGGGGATTTCACCCCTCCACTTT
.	TRBV5-1	.	TRBJ1-1	15	CASSFGDNTAPEAFF	TGCGCCAGCAGCTTTGGGGACAATACGGCCCCTGAAGCTTTCTTT
.	TRBV29-1	.	TRBJ2-7	13	CSVTGTYTYEQYF	TGCAGCGTGACCGGGACATACACATACGAGCAGTACTTC
TRBD2	TRBV15	.	TRBJ2-1	15	CATSRGSGSPNEQFF	TGTGCCACCAGCAGAGGGAGCGGGAGTCCCAATGAGCAGTTCTTC
.	TRBV2	.	TRBJ2-5	13	CASSEGWQETQYF	TGTGCCAGCAGTGAGGGTTGGCAAGAGACCCAGTACTTC
TRBD1	TRBV2	once	TRBJ2-7	15	CASKVEGQGSYEQYF	TGTGCCAGCAAAGTCGAGGGACAGGGCTCCTACGAGCAGTACTTC
.	TRBV28	few	TRBJ1-2	12	CASSLPSYGYTF	TGTGCCAGCAGTTTACCCTCCTATGGCTACACCTTC
.	TRBV7-8	.	TRBJ1-5	15	CASSPRVTEDQPQHF	TGTGCCAGCAGCCCCCGCGTTACAGAAGATCAGCCCCAGCATTTT
.	TRBV19	.	TRBJ2-4	15	CASSINGGTQNIQYF	TGTGCCAGTAGTATTAATGGGGGAACCCAAAACATTCAGTACTTC
TRBD1	TRBV18	.	TRBJ1-3	18	CASSLKGPGQTSGNTIYF	TGTGCCAGCTCACTTAAAGGACCGGGACAGACCTCTGGAAACACCATATATTTT
TRBD1	TRBV5-4	.	TRBJ2-7	11	CASSLDRDRDF	TGTGCCAGCAGCTTGGACAGGGACAGGGACTTC
.	TRBV5-4	.	TRBJ2-1	16	CASSLAPGEAYNEQFF	TGTGCCAGCAGCTTGGCTCCGGGGGAAGCCTACAATGAGCAGTTCTTC
TRBD2	TRBV10-3	.	TRBJ2-3	16	CAINAGLAGGSDTQYF	TGTGCCATCAACGCGGGACTAGCGGGAGGGTCAGATACGCAGTATTTT
TRBD1	TRBV27	.	TRBJ1-5	16	CASSPRQGPFNQPQHF	TGTGCCAGCAGTCCAAGACAGGGGCCTTTCAATCAGCCCCAGCATTTT
.	TRBV5-1	.	TRBJ2-3	12	CASSSLLDTQYF	TGCGCCAGCAGCTCCCTCTTAGATACGCAGTATTTT
.	TRBV6-5	.	TRBJ2-7	15	CASSLQSMGGYEQYF	TGTGCCAGCAGTTTACAGTCGATGGGAGGCTACGAGCAGTACTTC
TRBD2	TRBV7-6	once	TRBJ2-1	16	CASSSLAGISYNEQFF	TGTGCCAGCAGCTCCCTAGCGGGGATCTCCTACAATGAGCAGTTCTTC
.	TRBV7-2	.	TRBJ1-2	12	CASSSTSVGYTF	TGTGCCAGCAGCTCCACCTCCGTAGGCTACACCTTC
.	TRBV10-3	.	TRBJ1-2	17	CAISESILRDLNYGYTF	TGTGCCATCAGTGAGTCGATTCTAAGGGATCTTAACTATGGCTACACCTTC
.	TRBV4-1	.	TRBJ1-5	9	CASSQGRDF	TGCGCCAGCAGCCAGGGGAGGGATTTT
.	TRBV27	.	TRBJ2-7	12	CASSSPAGEQYF	TGTGCCAGCAGTTCACCCGCAGGCGAGCAGTACTTC
.	TRBV7-2	.	TRBJ2-1	16	CASSLGPGTLYNEQFF	TGTGCCAGCAGCTTAGGCCCCGGGACTCTGTACAATGAGCAGTTCTTC
TRBD2	TRBV6-6	.	TRBJ2-5	16	CASSYSKAGRGETQYF	TGTGCCAGCAGTTACTCCAAAGCGGGAAGAGGGGAGACCCAGTACTTC
TRBD2	TRBV7-3	.	TRBJ2-2	15	CASSVSGSWTGELFF	TGTGCCAGCAGCGTAAGCGGGAGTTGGACCGGGGAGCTGTTTTTT
TRBD2	TRBV7-6	once	TRBJ2-7	17	CASSPRGGRILSYEQYF	TGTGCCAGCAGTCCCCGGGGGGGGAGGATTTTAAGTTACGAGCAGTACTTC
.	TRBV6-5	.	TRBJ1-1	16	CASSYSISRQNTEAFF	TGTGCCAGCAGTTACTCGATCTCGCGACAGAACACTGAAGCTTTCTTT
TRBD1	TRBV5-4	.	TRBJ1-2	12	CASSETGYGYTF	TGTGCCAGCAGCGAGACAGGGTATGGCTACACCTTC
TRBD1	TRBV30	.	TRBJ2-6	17	CASVTGTGFSGANVLTF	TGTGCCTCCGTTACCGGGACAGGCTTCTCTGGGGCCAACGTCCTGACTTTC
.	TRBV23-1	few	TRBJ1-5	14	CASVGKTTNQPQHF	TGCGCCAGCGTGGGGAAGACGACCAATCAGCCCCAGCATTTT
.	TRBV28	.	TRBJ2-1	11	CASSYYNEQFF	TGTGCCAGCAGCTATTACAATGAGCAGTTCTTC
TRBD1	TRBV7-2	.	TRBJ1-2	18	CASGPVADRGAAGYGYTF	TGTGCCAGCGGCCCAGTGGCCGACAGGGGGGCGGCGGGGTATGGCTACACCTTC
TRBD2	TRBV9	.	TRBJ2-7	15	CASSVGSSGAYEQYF	TGTGCCAGCAGCGTAGGGTCTAGCGGGGCCTACGAGCAGTACTTC
TRBD1	TRBV5-4	.	TRBJ2-1	15	CASRRDRSSYNEQFF	TGTGCCAGCAGGAGGGACAGAAGCTCCTACAATGAGCAGTTCTTC
.	TRBV11-2	.	TRBJ1-2	13	CASSDNGNYGYTF	TGTGCCAGCAGCGACAACGGGAACTATGGCTACACCTTC
.	TRBV19	few	TRBJ2-7	18	CASSIGPGAGRKLYEQYF	TGTGCCAGTAGTATAGGTCCTGGGGCGGGACGAAAGCTCTACGAGCAGTACTTC
TRBD1	TRBV29-1	.	TRBJ1-2	12	CSAVKGAMDYTF	TGCAGCGCCGTAAAGGGGGCTATGGACTACACCTTC
.	TRBV28	once	TRBJ1-3	14	CASSLLGGSDTIYF	TGTGCCAGCAGTTTATTGGGGGGATCGGACACCATATATTTT
TRBD1	TRBV5-6	.	TRBJ1-1	14	CASSREQTGAEAFF	TGTGCCAGCAGTCGGGAGCAGACAGGGGCTGAAGCTTTCTTT
.	TRBV30	.	TRBJ1-2	13	CAWSRAANYGYTF	TGTGCCTGGAGCCGGGCAGCTAACTATGGCTACACCTTC
.	TRBV19	.	TRBJ1-2	13	CASSITDNYGYTF	TGTGCCAGTAGTATAACGGATAACTATGGCTACACCTTC
.	TRBV5-6	.	TRBJ1-1	12	CASSRGSPEAFF	TGTGCCAGCAGCCGGGGGTCCCCTGAAGCTTTCTTT
TRBD1	TRBV7-2	.	TRBJ2-3	17	CASSWTPTGFETDTQYF	TGTGCCAGCAGCTGGACACCGACAGGGTTCGAGACAGATACGCAGTATTTT
.	TRBV5-8	.	TRBJ2-7	13	CASSPGLRDEQYF	TGTGCCAGCAGCCCAGGCCTGAGGGACGAGCAGTACTTC
.	TRBV5-1	.	TRBJ2-1	15	CASSLRVGAINEQFF	TGCGCCAGCAGCTTGAGGGTAGGGGCCATCAATGAGCAGTTCTTC
TRBD1	TRBV9	.	TRBJ1-1	15	CASSVGDRGWAEAFF	TGTGCCAGCAGCGTAGGGGACAGGGGTTGGGCTGAAGCTTTCTTT
.	TRBV19	.	TRBJ1-5	15	CASTPRGGENQPQHF	TGTGCCAGTACCCCTCGCGGGGGGGAAAATCAGCCCCAGCATTTT
.	TRBV7-2	.	TRBJ2-3	15	CASSLDPLSADTQYF	TGTGCCAGCAGCTTAGACCCCCTGTCAGCAGATACGCAGTATTTT
.	TRBV9	.	TRBJ1-2	15	CASSVGGGMGYGYTF	TGTGCCAGCAGCGTAGGAGGGGGGATGGGCTATGGCTACACCTTC
.	TRBV28	.	TRBJ2-3	13	CASKAGYKDTQYF	TGTGCCAGCAAGGCAGGGTATAAGGATACGCAGTATTTT
.	TRBV7-9	.	TRBJ2-5	16	CASSLVSAGARETQYF	TGTGCCAGCAGCTTAGTGTCGGCAGGAGCCAGAGAGACCCAGTACTTC
TRBD2	TRBV14	.	TRBJ2-5	17	CASSHRRLAGGAETQYF	TGTGCCAGCAGCCACCGTCGACTAGCGGGGGGCGCGGAGACCCAGTACTTC